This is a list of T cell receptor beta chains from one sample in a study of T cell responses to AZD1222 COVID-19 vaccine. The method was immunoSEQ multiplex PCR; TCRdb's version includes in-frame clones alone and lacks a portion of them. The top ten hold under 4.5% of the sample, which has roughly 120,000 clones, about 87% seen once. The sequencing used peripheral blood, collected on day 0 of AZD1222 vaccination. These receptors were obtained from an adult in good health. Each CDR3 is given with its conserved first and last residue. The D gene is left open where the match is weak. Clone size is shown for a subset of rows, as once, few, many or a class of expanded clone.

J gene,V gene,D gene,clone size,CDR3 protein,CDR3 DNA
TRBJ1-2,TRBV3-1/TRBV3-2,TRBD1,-,CASSQSPGGGYTF,TGTGCCAGCAGCCAGTCCCCAGGGGGGGGCTACACCTTC
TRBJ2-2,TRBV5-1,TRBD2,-,CASSWGGTDTGELFF,TGCGCCAGCAGCTGGGGAGGGACCGACACCGGGGAGCTGTTTTTT
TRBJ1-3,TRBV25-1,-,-,CASSHSGENTIYF,TGTGCCAGCAGTCACAGTGGGGAAAACACCATATATTTT
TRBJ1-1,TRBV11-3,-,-,CASSLNAGGTEAFF,TGTGCCAGCAGCTTAAATGCGGGTGGGACTGAAGCTTTCTTT
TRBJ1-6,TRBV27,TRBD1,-,CASSLGDSSFSPLHF,TGTGCCAGCAGTTTGGGGGACAGTTCGTTTTCACCCCTCCACTTT
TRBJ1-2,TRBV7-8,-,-,CASTPLGHYGYTF,TGTGCCAGCACCCCCTTGGGGCACTATGGCTACACCTTC
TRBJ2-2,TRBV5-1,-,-,CASSSLGGSDTGELFF,TGCGCCAGCAGCTCCCTGGGGGGCTCGGACACCGGGGAGCTGTTTTTT
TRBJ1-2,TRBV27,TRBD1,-,CASSSGQINYGYTF,TGTGCCAGCAGTTCGGGACAGATAAACTATGGCTACACCTTC
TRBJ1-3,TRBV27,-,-,CASSGLDRTSSGNTIYF,TGTGCCAGCAGTGGACTCGACAGAACGAGCTCTGGAAACACCATATATTTT
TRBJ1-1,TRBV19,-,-,CASTLTANTEAFF,TGTGCCAGTACTCTGACAGCGAACACTGAAGCTTTCTTT
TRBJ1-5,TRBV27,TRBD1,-,CASSTVTGSNQPQHF,TGTGCCAGCAGTACAGTGACAGGGAGCAATCAGCCCCAGCATTTT
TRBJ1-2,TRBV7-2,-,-,CASSLAGGPTWGYTF,TGTGCCAGCAGCTTAGCGGGGGGCCCCACGTGGGGCTACACCTTC
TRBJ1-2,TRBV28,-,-,CASSQRTFYYGYTF,TGTGCCAGCAGTCAACGGACATTCTACTATGGCTACACCTTC
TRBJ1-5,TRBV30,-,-,CAWSVDSNQPQHF,TGTGCCTGGAGTGTAGACAGCAATCAGCCCCAGCATTTT
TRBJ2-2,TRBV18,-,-,CASSPISVGTASPGELFF,TGTGCCAGCTCACCAATTTCGGTCGGCACCGCCAGTCCCGGGGAGCTGTTTTTT
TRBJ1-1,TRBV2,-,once,CAREGTPISGTEAFF,TGTGCCAGAGAAGGGACACCCATATCGGGGACTGAAGCTTTCTTT
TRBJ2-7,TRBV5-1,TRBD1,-,CASSRDSYYEQYF,TGCGCCAGCAGCCGGGACAGCTACTACGAGCAGTACTTC
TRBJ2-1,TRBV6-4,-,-,CASSPDENNEQFF,TGTGCCAGCAGCCCCGACGAAAACAATGAGCAGTTCTTC
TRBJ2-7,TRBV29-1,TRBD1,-,CSVDRGSGEQYF,TGCAGCGTCGACAGGGGGTCGGGAGAGCAGTACTTC
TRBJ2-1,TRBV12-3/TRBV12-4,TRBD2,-,CASSLVAGMQFF,TGTGCCAGCAGTTTAGTAGCGGGGATGCAGTTCTTC
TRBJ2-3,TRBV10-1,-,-,CASSESGSTDTQYF,TGCGCCAGCAGTGAGTCGGGCAGCACAGATACGCAGTATTTT
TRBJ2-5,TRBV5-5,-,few,CASSTNPRETQYF,TGTGCCAGCAGCACCAACCCCAGGGAGACCCAGTACTTC
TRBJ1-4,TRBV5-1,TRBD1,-,CASSTDGQGAGEKLFF,TGCGCCAGCAGCACAGATGGACAGGGGGCGGGAGAAAAACTGTTTTTT
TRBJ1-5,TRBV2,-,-,CASSGSVFNQPQHF,TGTGCCAGCAGTGGGTCAGTATTCAATCAGCCCCAGCATTTT
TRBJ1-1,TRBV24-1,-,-,CATRGETDGLNTEAFF,TGTGCCACCAGAGGCGAAACGGACGGCTTGAACACTGAAGCTTTCTTT
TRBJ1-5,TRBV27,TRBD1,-,CASSLYRGGNQPQHF,TGTGCCAGCAGTTTATACAGGGGAGGCAATCAGCCCCAGCATTTT
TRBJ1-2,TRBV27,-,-,CASSSPGARGGYTF,TGTGCCAGCAGTTCCCCAGGTGCCAGGGGTGGCTACACCTTC
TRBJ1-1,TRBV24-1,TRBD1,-,CATSGVTGQGRTEAFF,TGTGCCACCAGTGGCGTAACGGGACAGGGGAGGACTGAAGCTTTCTTT
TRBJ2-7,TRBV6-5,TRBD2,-,CASRGLAGAHEQYF,TGTGCCAGCAGAGGACTAGCGGGAGCCCACGAGCAGTACTTC
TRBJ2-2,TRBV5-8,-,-,CASSLLWGASRRAGELFF,TGTGCCAGCAGCCTCCTCTGGGGGGCTAGCCGTAGAGCCGGGGAGCTGTTTTTT
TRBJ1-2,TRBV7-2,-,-,CASSLGLALQVLYTF,TGTGCCAGCAGCTTAGGGTTAGCCCTTCAGGTGCTCTACACCTTC
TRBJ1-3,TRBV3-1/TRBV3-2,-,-,CASSRGVGNTIYF,TGTGCCAGCAGCCGAGGGGTTGGAAACACCATATATTTT
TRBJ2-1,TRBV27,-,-,CASSLSGDPNEQFF,TGTGCCAGCAGTTTAAGTGGGGACCCCAATGAGCAGTTCTTC
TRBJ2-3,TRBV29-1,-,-,CSVTGRADDFSTDTQYF,TGCAGCGTGACAGGTAGGGCAGATGACTTTAGCACAGATACGCAGTATTTT
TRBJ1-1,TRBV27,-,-,CASSSGNTEAFF,TGTGCCAGCAGTTCGGGGAACACTGAAGCTTTCTTT
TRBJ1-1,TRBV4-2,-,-,CASRNRGTQNTEAFF,TGTGCCAGCCGCAATAGAGGGACACAGAACACTGAAGCTTTCTTT
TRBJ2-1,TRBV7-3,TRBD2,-,CASSYRTSGEQFF,TGTGCCAGCAGCTACCGGACTAGCGGTGAGCAGTTCTTC
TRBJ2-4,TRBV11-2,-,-,CASSLDGARGLSKNIQYF,TGTGCCAGCAGCTTAGACGGGGCGCGGGGTCTGTCCAAAAACATTCAGTACTTC
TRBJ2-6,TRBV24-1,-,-,CATSEGYSSPGANVLTF,TGTGCCACCAGTGAAGGGTACAGCTCCCCTGGGGCCAACGTCCTGACTTTC
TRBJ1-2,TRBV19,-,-,CASSIVQGNYGYTF,TGTGCCAGTAGTATAGTCCAGGGTAACTATGGCTACACCTTC
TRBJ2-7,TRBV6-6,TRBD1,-,CASSKQGAYEQYF,TGTGCCAGCAGTAAACAGGGGGCTTACGAGCAGTACTTC
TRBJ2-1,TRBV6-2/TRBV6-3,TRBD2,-,CASSFLASGRIYNEQFF,TGTGCCAGCAGTTTTCTGGCTAGCGGGAGAATCTACAATGAGCAGTTCTTC
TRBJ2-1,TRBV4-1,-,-,CASSQESYEQFF,TGCGCCAGCAGCCAGGAGAGTTACGAGCAGTTCTTC
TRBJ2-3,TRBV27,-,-,CASSSRTVSSTDTQYF,TGTGCCAGCAGTTCAAGGACGGTCTCAAGCACAGATACGCAGTATTTT
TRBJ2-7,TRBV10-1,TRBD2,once,CASSKGTSGSEQYF,TGCGCCAGCAGTAAAGGGACTAGCGGATCCGAGCAGTACTTC
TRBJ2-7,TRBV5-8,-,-,CASSLAGGTGYEQYF,TGTGCCAGCAGCTTGGCCGGAGGGACGGGCTACGAGCAGTACTTC
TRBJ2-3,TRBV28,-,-,CASSLSRDVTDTQYF,TGTGCCAGCAGTTTATCGAGGGATGTGACAGATACGCAGTATTTT